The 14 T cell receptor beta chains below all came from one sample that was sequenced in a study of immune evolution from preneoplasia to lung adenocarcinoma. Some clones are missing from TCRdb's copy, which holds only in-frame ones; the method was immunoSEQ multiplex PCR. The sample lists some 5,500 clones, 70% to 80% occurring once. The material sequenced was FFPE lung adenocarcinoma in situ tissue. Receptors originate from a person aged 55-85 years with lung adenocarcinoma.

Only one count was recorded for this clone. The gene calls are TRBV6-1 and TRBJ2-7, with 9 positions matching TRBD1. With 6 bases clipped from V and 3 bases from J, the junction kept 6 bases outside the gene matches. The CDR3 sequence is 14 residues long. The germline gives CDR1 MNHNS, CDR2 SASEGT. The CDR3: CASRNTGGSYEQYF. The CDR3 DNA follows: TGTGCCAGCAGGAACACAGGGGGCAGCTACGAGCAGTACTTC.

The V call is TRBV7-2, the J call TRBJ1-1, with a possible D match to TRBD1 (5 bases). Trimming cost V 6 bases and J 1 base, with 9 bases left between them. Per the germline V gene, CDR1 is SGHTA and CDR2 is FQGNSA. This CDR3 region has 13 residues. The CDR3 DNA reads TGTGCCAGCAGTTTCCAGGGGAACACTGAAGCTTTCTTT. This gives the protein CASSFQGNTEAFF.

The CDR3 nucleotides are TGCAGCGTTGAGCGACTCGGGTATGGCTACACCTTC. The encoded protein is CSVERLGYGYTF. The chain links TRBV29-1 to TRBJ1-2, with D hard to call. The CDR3 is 12 amino acids. Germline CDR1 reads SQVTM; CDR2 reads ANQGSEA. Trimming shortened V by 3 bases and J by 5 bases, and 10 bases separated the two germline ends.

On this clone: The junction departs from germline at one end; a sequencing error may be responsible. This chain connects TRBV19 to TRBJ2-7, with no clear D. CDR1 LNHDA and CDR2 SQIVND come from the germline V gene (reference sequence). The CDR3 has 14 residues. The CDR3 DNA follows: TGTGCCAGTAGTTTAGACCTGAATAGCTACGAGCAGTACTTC. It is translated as CASSLDLNSYEQYF.

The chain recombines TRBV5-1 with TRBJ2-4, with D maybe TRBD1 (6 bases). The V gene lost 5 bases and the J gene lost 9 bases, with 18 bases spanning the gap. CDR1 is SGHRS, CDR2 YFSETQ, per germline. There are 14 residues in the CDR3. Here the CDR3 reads CASSLEVEGGIQYF. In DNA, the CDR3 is TGCGCCAGCAGTCTGGAGGTAGAAGGGGGCATTCAGTACTTC.

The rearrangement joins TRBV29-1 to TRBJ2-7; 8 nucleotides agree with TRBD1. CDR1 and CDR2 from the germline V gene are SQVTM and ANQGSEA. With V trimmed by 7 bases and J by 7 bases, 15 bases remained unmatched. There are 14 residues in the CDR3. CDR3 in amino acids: CSAITGQGYGEQYF. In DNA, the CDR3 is TGCAGCGCCATAACAGGACAGGGTTATGGGGAGCAGTACTTC.

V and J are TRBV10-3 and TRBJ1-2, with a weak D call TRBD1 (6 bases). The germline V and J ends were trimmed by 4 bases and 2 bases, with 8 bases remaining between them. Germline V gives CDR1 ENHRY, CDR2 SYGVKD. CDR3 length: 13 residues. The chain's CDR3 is CAISGGQNYGYTF. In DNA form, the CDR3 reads TGTGCCATCAGTGGTGGACAGAACTATGGCTACACCTTC.

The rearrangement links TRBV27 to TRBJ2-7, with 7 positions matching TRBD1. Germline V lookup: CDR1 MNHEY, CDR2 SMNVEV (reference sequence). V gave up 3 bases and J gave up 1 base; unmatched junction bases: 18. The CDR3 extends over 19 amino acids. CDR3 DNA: TGTGCCAGCAGTTTTAGGAGTAACACACGGGACAGTGGGTCCTACGAGCAGTACTTC. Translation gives CASSFRSNTRDSGSYEQYF.

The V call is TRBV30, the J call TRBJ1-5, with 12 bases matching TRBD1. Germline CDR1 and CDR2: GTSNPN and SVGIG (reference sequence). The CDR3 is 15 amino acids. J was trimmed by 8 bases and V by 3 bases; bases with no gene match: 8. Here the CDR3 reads CAWRLPGTGGKPQHF. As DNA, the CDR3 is TGTGCCTGGAGACTCCCCGGGACAGGGGGCAAGCCCCAGCATTTT.

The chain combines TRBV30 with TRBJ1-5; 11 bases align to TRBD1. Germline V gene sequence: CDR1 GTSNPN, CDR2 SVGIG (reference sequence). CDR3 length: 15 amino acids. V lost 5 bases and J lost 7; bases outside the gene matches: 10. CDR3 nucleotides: TGTGCCTGGGGGGACAGGGGGACAATAGTACAGCCCCAGCATTTT. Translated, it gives CAWGDRGTIVQPQHF.

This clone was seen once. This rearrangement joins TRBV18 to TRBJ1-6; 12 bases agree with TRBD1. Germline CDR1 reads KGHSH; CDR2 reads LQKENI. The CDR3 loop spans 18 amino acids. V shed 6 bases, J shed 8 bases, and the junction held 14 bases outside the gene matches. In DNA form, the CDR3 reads TGTGCCAGCTCTTCGAGGGCTGGGACAGGGGGCTTTGATTCACCCCTCCACTTT. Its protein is CASSSRAGTGGFDSPLHF.

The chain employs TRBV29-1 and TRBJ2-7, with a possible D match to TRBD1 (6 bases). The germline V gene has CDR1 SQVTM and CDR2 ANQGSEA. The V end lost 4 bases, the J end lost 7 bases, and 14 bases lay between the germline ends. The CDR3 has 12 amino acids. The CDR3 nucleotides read TGCAGCGTTGGACAGGTTGGGGGTGAGCAGTACTTC. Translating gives CSVGQVGGEQYF.

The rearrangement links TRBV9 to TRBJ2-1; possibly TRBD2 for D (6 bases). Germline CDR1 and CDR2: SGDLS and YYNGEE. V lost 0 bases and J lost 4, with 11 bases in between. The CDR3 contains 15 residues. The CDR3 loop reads CASSVASGDYNEQFF. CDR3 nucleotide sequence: TGTGCCAGCAGCGTAGCTTCGGGGGATTACAATGAGCAGTTCTTC.

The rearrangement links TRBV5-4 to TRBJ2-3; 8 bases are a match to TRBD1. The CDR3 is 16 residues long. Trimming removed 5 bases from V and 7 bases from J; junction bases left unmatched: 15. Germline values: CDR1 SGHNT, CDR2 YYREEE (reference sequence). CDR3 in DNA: TGTGCCAGCAGACGGGCAGGGGGCGATAGCCCGTATACGCAGTATTTT. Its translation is CASRRAGGDSPYTQYF.